This T cell receptor (beta chain) was profiled in a study of blood T cell repertoires in COVID-19. Generated by immunoSEQ multiplex PCR, the TCRdb table keeps only in-frame clones and is missing some. The sample lists 100,000 to 150,000 clones; about four fifths were seen once. Germline V gene sequence: CDR1 SGHKS, CDR2 YYEKEE (reference sequence). This CDR3 comprises 14 residues. V lost 1 base, J lost 1 base, and 5 bases lay in between. Sequencing input: peripheral blood. The TCR comes from a man in his forties or fifties with active or convalescent COVID-19. The V and J genes are TRBV5-5 and TRBJ2-2, with D unclear. The CDR3 DNA reads TGTGCCAGCAGCTTGTTACAGAACACCGGGGAGCTGTTTTTT. Its protein product is CASSLLQNTGELFF.